These 10 T cell receptor beta chains came from one sample sequenced in a study of blood T cell repertoires in COVID-19. Produced via immunoSEQ multiplex PCR; TCRdb's table is partial and in-frame only. The repertoire holds 100,000 to 150,000 clones, with over 75% as singletons. The sequenced sample consisted of peripheral blood. The receptors here all came from a man older than 75 with active or convalescent COVID-19.

This sequence joins TRBV9 and TRBJ2-7; possibly TRBD1 for D (6 bases). Trimming cost V 3 bases and J 2 bases, with 12 bases left between them. This CDR3 is 14 amino acids long. From germline, CDR1 is SGDLS and CDR2 YYNGEE. The CDR3 DNA sequence: TGTGCCAGCAGCGCAGGGGTCGTCCCCTACGAGCAGTACTTC. Translation: CASSAGVVPYEQYF.

The chain carries TRBV3-1 (or the pseudogene TRBV3-2) and TRBJ2-7; a weak D match, TRBD2 (5 bases). The CDR3 is made up of 12 amino acids. Trimming shortened V by 3 bases and J by 6 bases, and 9 bases separated the two germline ends. Germline lookup yields CDR1 LGHDT and CDR2 YNNKEL (reference sequence). The CDR3 protein is CASSQGRGEQYF. The CDR3 bases are TGTGCCAGCAGCCAGGGCCGGGGCGAGCAGTACTTC.

This sequence joins TRBV9 and TRBJ2-6; 8 bases fit TRBD2. The CDR3 spans 19 residues. Germline V lookup: CDR1 SGDLS, CDR2 YYNGEE. The V segment lost 0 bases and the J segment 1 base; nucleotides outside the gene matches: 9. CDR3 region: CASSVAVPGLVSGANVLTF. CDR3 coding DNA: TGTGCCAGCAGCGTAGCGGTCCCGGGACTAGTGTCTGGGGCCAACGTCCTGACTTTC.

This clone appeared a single time. The chain links TRBV7-8 to TRBJ1-5; perhaps TRBD1 as D (6 bases). Trimming took off 5 bases at V and 0 bases at J, with 20 bases between the two ends. Germline CDR1 is SGHVS and CDR2 is FQNEAQ. This CDR3 comprises 18 residues. CDR3 DNA: TGTGCCAGCAGCCCCATCTACGCGGGGGCTTATAGCAATCAGCCCCAGCATTTT. It yields the protein CASSPIYAGAYSNQPQHF.

The J gene is TRBJ1-1, the V gene TRBV2; a weak D match, TRBD1 (5 bases). The germline gives CDR1 SNHLY, CDR2 FYNNEI. The CDR3 loop spans 11 amino acids. With 4 bases removed from V and 6 bases from J, the gap between germline ends came to 6 bases. CDR3 in amino acids: CASSGQSEAFF. The CDR3 coding sequence is TGTGCCAGCAGTGGACAGTCTGAAGCTTTCTTT.

J is TRBJ1-1 and V is TRBV7-2, with 8 nucleotides matching TRBD1. The CDR3 has 13 amino acids. Germline loops: CDR1 SGHTA, CDR2 FQGNSA. With 5 bases clipped from V and 4 bases from J, the junction kept 3 bases outside the gene matches. The CDR3 sequence: CASSARGRTEAFF. DNA for the CDR3: TGTGCCAGCAGCGCCAGGGGGCGCACTGAAGCTTTCTTT.

This sequence joins TRBV7-9 and TRBJ2-7; TRBD1 matches 9 bases. The CDR3 totals 15 residues. V lost 6 bases to trimming and J lost 2 bases; unmatched junction nucleotides: 8. CDR1 is SEHNR and CDR2 is FQNEAQ in the germline V gene (reference sequence). The chain's CDR3 is CASSLTGGGTYEQYF. CDR3 coding DNA: TGTGCCAGCAGTCTAACAGGGGGCGGAACCTACGAGCAGTACTTC.

This chain links TRBV18 with TRBJ1-3, with 7 bases that match TRBD1. This CDR3 region has 15 residues. The ends lost 4 bases at V and 2 bases at J; junction bases unmatched: 5. Germline CDR1 reads KGHSH; CDR2 reads LQKENI. The CDR3 nucleotides read TGTGCCAGCTCACTTCGGACAGGAACTGGAAACACCATATATTTT. Encoded protein: CASSLRTGTGNTIYF.

The chain carries TRBV10-1 and TRBJ2-1, with 8 bases fitting TRBD1. CDR1 WNHNN and CDR2 SYGVQD come from the germline V gene (reference sequence). The CDR3 runs 14 residues. With 9 bases clipped from V and 7 bases from J, the junction kept 11 bases outside the gene matches. The CDR3 spells CASSDRGWWNEQFF. DNA for the CDR3: TGCGCCAGTTCTGACAGGGGCTGGTGGAATGAGCAGTTCTTC.

This rearrangement joins TRBV12-3 or TRBV12-4 to TRBJ2-1, with D possibly being TRBD1 (6 bases). Trimming removed 8 bases from V and 7 bases from J, with 15 bases in between. This CDR3 is built from 13 residues. The CDR3 loop is CASQLSGENEQFF. In DNA, the CDR3 is TGTGCCAGCCAGTTATCAGGGGAAAATGAGCAGTTCTTC.